The 3 T cell receptor beta chains below all came from one sample that was sequenced in a study of cytomegalovirus exposure and HLA in healthy donors. PCR amplification relied on 60 Vbeta primers (plus 13 Jbeta primers). The data were produced by immunoSEQ multiplex PCR, yet TCRdb's version contains in-frame clones alone and is incomplete. The table includes roughly 200,000 clones, 77% detected once. Source material: PBMCs. The receptors here all came from a woman in her twenties or thirties in good health and CMV-seropositive.

This chain links TRBV6-5 with TRBJ2-7; TRBD1 matches at 8 bases. This CDR3 has 14 amino acids. The V segment lost 3 bases and the J segment 6 bases; nucleotides outside the gene matches: 7. The V gene's germline CDR1 is MNHEY and CDR2 SVGAGI. The CDR3 coding sequence is TGTGCCAGCAGTTATGGACAGGGAGTAGGCGAGCAGTACTTC. It yields the protein CASSYGQGVGEQYF.

This clone appeared a single time. V and J are TRBV6-1 and TRBJ2-7; tentative D call: TRBD2 (5 bases). Trimming stripped 5 bases from V and 6 bases from J, with 20 bases between. The CDR3 covers 15 residues. Per the germline V gene, CDR1 is MNHNS and CDR2 is SASEGT. Here the CDR3 reads CASSLFGQEALEQYF. The DNA of the CDR3 is TGTGCCAGCAGTCTGTTTGGCCAGGAGGCTCTCGAGCAGTACTTC.

In this sample, this clone turned up once. The chain joins TRBV7-3 to TRBJ2-5, with D unclear. Trimming removed 0 bases from V and 0 bases from J, with 5 bases in between. This CDR3 is 14 amino acids long. Germline values: CDR1 SGHTA, CDR2 FQGTGA. CDR3 DNA sequence: TGTGCCAGCAGCTTAACCCCCTACCAAGAGACCCAGTACTTC. Residues: CASSLTPYQETQYF.